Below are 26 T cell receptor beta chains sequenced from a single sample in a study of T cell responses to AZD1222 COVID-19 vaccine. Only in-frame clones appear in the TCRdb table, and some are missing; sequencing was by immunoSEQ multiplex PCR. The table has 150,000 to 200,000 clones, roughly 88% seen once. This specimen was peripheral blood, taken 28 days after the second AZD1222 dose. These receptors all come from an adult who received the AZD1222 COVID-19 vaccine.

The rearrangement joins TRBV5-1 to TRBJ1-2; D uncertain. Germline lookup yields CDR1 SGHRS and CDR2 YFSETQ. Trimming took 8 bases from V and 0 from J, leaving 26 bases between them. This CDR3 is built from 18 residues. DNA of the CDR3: TGCGCCAGAAGGGCGTTTGGGGAAAGCTCGTCTCCTAACTATGGCTACACCTTC. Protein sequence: CARRAFGESSSPNYGYTF.

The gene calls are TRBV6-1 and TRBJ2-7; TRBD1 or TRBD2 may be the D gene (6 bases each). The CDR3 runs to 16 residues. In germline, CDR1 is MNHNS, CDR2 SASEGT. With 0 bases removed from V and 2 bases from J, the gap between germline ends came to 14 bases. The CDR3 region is CASSEARGTYPYEQYF. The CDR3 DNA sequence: TGTGCCAGCAGTGAAGCGCGCGGGACATACCCCTACGAGCAGTACTTC.

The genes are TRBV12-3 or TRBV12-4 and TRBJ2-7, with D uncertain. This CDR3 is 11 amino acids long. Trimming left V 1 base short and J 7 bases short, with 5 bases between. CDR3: CASSLGKEQYF. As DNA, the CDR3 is TGTGCCAGCAGTTTAGGAAAGGAGCAGTACTTC.

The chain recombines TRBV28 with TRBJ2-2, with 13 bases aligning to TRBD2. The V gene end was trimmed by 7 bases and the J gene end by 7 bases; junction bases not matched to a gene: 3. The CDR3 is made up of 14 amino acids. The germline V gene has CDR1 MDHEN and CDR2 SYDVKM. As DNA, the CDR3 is TGTGCCAGCACGGGACTAGCGGGGATCGGGGAGCTGTTTTTT. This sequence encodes CASTGLAGIGELFF.

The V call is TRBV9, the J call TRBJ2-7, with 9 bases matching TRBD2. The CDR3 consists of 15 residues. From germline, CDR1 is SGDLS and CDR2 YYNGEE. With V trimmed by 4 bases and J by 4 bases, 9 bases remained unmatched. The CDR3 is CASSFRGGAQYEQYF. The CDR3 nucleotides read TGTGCCAGCAGCTTTCGCGGGGGGGCTCAATACGAGCAGTACTTC.

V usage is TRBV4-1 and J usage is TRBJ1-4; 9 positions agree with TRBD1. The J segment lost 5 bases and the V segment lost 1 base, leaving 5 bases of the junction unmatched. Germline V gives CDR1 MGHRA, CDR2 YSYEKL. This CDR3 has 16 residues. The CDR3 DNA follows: TGCGCCAGCAGCCAAGGATTGACAGGGGGGAATGAAAAACTGTTTTTT. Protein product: CASSQGLTGGNEKLFF.

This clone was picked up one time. The CDR3 spells CASSDPMDRGGHNEQFF. The CDR3 nucleotides are TGTGCCAGCAGTGATCCTATGGACAGGGGTGGTCACAATGAGCAGTTCTTC. This chain joins TRBV6-1 and TRBJ2-1, with 9 nucleotides matching TRBD1. Germline CDR1 reads MNHNS; CDR2 reads SASEGT. V shed 3 bases and J 5 bases; nucleotides not matched to a gene: 11. This CDR3 comprises 17 residues.

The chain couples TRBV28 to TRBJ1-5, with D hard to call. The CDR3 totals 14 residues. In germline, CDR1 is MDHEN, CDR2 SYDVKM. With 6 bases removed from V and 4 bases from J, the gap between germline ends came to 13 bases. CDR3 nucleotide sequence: TGTGCCAGCAGGTTGGCGGGGAATAATCAGCCCCAGCATTTT. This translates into CASRLAGNNQPQHF.

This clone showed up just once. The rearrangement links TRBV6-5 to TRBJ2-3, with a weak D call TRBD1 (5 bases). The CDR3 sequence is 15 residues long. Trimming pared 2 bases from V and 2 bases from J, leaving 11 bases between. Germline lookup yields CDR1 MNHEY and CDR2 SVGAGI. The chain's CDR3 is CASSYGAGPTDTQYF. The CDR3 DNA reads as TGTGCCAGCAGTTACGGGGCCGGGCCCACAGATACGCAGTATTTT.

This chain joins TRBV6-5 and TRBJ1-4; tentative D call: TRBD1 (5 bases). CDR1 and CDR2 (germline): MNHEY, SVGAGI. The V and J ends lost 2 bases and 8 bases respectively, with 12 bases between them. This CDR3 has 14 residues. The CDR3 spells CASSYRGKWEKLFF. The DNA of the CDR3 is TGTGCCAGCAGTTACCGGGGGAAATGGGAAAAACTGTTTTTT.

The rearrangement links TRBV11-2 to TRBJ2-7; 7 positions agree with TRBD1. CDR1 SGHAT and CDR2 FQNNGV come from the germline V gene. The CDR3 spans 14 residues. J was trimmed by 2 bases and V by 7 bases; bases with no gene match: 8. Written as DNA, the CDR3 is TGTGCCAGCACCGATACAGGGGAAGCCTACGAGCAGTACTTC. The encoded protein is CASTDTGEAYEQYF.

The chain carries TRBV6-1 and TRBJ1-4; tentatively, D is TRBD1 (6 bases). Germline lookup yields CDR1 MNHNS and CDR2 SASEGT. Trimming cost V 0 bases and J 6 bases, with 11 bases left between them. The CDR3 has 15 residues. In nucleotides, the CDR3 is TGTGCCAGCAGTGAAGCAGCAGGGGTTGATGAAAAACTGTTTTTT. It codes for CASSEAAGVDEKLFF.

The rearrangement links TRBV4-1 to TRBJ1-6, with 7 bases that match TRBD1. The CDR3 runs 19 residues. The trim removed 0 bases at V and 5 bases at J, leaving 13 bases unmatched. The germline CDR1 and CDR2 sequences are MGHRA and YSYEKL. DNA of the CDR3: TGCGCCAGCAGCCAAGATTCCCCAACAGGGGCCGCCAATAATTCACCCCTCCACTTT. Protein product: CASSQDSPTGAANNSPLHF.

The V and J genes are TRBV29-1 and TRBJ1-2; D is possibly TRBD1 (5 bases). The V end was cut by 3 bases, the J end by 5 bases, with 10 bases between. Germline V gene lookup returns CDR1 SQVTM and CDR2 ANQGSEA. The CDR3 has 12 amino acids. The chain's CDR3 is CSVDRQRYGYTF. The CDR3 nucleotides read TGCAGCGTTGATCGACAGAGGTATGGCTACACCTTC.

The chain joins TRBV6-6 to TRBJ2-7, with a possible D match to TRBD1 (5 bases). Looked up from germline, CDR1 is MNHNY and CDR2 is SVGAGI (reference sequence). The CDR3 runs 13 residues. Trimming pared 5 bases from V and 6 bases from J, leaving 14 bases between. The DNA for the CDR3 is TGTGCCAGCAGTGACAGTTTTCCCCCCGAGCAGTACTTC. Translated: CASSDSFPPEQYF.

Written as DNA, the CDR3 is TGTGCCTGGAGTCCGACCCCCGGGGGACCCCAAGAGACCCAGTACTTC. Amino acids: CAWSPTPGGPQETQYF. The V call is TRBV30, the J call TRBJ2-5; D might be TRBD2 (6 bases). CDR1 is GTSNPN and CDR2 is SVGIG in the germline V gene (reference sequence). The CDR3 covers 16 residues. V lost 2 bases, J lost 1 base, and 17 bases lay in between.

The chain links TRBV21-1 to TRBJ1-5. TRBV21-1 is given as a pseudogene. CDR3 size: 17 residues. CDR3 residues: CASSKEEKRAINQPQHF. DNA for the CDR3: TGTGCCAGCAGCAAAGAGGAGAAGAGGGCTATCAATCAGCCCCAGCATTTT.

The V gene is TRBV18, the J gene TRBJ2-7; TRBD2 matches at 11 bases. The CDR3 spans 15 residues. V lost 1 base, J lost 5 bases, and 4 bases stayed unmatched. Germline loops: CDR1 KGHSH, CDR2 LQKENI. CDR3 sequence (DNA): TGTGCCAGCTCACCACTACCTAGCGGGGGGAACGAGCAGTACTTC. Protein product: CASSPLPSGGNEQYF.

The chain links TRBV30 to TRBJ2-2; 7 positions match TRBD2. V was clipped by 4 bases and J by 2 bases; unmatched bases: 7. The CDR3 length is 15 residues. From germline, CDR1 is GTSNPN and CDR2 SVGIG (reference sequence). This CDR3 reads CAWTGEGPNTGELFF. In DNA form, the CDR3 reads TGTGCCTGGACCGGGGAGGGTCCTAACACCGGGGAGCTGTTTTTT.

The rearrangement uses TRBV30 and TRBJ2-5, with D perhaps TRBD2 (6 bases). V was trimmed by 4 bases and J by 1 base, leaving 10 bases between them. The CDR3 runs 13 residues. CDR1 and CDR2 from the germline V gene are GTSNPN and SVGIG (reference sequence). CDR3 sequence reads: CAWNQGLQETQYF. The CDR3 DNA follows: TGTGCCTGGAACCAGGGACTCCAAGAGACCCAGTACTTC.

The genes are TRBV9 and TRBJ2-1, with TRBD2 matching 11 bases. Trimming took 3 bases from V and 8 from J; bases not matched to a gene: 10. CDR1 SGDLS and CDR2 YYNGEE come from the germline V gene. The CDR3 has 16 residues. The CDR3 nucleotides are TGTGCCAGCAGCGAGCTCCTAGCGGGGGGCCTACATGAGCAGTTCTTC. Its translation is CASSELLAGGLHEQFF. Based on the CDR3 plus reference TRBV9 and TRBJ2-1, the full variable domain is DSGVTQTPKHLITATGQRVTLRCSPRSGDLSVYWYQQSLDQGLQFLIQYYNGEERAKGNILERFSAQQFPDLHSELNLSSLELGDSALYFCASSELLAGGLHEQFFGPGTRLTVL.

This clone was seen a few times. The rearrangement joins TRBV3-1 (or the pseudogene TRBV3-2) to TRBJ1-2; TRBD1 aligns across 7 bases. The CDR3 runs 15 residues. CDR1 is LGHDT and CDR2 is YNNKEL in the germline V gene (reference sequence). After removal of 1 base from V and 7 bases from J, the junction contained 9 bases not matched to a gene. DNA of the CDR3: TGTGCCAGCAGCCAAGGACAGGGTGGGTCCGGTGGCTACACCTTC. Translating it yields CASSQGQGGSGGYTF.

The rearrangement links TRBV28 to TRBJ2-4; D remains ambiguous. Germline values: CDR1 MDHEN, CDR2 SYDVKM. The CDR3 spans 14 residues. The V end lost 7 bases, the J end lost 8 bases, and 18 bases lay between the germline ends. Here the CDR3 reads CASTSRQLGDIQYF. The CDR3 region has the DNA TGTGCCAGCACCTCCCGGCAGTTGGGTGACATTCAGTACTTC. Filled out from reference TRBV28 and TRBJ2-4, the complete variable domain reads DVKVTQSSRYLVKRTGEKVFLECVQDMDHENMFWYRQDPGLGLRLIYFSYDVKMKEKGDIPEGYSVSREKKERFSLILESASTNQTSMYLCASTSRQLGDIQYFGAGTRLSVL.

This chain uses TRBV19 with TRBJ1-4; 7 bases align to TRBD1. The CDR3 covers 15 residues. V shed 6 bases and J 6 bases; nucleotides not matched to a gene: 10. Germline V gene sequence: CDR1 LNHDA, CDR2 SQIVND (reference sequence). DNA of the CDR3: TGTGCCAGTAGATTCCACAGGGGAGTTGATGAAAAACTGTTTTTT. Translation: CASRFHRGVDEKLFF.

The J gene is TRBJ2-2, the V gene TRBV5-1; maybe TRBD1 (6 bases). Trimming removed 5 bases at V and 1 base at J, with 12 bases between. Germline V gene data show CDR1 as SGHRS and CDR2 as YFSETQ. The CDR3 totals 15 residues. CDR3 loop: CASSPGALNTGELFF. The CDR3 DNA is TGCGCCAGCAGTCCAGGGGCGTTGAACACCGGGGAGCTGTTTTTT.

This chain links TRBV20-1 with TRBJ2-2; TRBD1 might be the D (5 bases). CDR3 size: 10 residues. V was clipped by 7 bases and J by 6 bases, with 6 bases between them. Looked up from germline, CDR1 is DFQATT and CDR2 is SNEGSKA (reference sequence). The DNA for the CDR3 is TGCAGTGTAGGGGCCGGGGAGCTGTTTTTT. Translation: CSVGAGELFF.